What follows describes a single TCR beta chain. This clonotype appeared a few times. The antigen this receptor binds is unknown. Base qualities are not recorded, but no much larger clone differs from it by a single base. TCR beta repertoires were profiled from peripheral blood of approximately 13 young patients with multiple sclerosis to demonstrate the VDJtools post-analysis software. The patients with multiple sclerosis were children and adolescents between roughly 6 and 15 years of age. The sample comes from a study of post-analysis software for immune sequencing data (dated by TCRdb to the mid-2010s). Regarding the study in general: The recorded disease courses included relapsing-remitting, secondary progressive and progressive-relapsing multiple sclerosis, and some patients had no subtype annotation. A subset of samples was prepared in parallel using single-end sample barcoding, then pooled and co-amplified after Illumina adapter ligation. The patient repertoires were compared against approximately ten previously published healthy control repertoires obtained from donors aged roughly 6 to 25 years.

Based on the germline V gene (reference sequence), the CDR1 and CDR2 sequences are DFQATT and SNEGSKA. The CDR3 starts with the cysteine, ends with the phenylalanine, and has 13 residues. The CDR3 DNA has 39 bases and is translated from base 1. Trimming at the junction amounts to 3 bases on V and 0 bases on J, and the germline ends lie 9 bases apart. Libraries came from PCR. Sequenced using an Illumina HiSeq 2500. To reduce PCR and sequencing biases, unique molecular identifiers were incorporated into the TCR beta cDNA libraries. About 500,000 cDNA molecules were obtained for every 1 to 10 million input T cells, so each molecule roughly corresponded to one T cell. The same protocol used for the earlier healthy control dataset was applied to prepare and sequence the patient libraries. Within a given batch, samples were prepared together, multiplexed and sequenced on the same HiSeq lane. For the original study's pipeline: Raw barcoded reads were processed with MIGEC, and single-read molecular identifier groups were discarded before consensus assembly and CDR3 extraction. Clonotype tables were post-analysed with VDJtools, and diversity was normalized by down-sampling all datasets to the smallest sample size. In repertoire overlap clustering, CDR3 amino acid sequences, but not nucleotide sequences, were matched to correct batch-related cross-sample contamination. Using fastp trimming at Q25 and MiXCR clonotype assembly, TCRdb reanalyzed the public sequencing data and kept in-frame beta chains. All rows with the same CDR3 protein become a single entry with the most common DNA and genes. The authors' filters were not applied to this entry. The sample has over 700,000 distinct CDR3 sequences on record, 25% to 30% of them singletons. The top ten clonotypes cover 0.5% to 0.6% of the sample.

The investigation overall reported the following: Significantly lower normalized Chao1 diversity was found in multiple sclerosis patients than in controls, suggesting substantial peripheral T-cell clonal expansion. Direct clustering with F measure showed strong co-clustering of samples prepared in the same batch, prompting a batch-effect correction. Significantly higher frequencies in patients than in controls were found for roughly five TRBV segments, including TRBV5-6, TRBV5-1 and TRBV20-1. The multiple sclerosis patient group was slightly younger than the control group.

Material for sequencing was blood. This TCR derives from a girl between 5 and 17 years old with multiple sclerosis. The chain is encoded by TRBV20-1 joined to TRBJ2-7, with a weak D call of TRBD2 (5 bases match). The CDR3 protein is CSARRGSSYEQYF. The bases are TGCAGTGCTAGGCGAGGGAGCTCCTACGAGCAGTACTTC.